The clone carrying this TCR beta chain was observed at least ten times. In TCRdb, the 5' RACE reads were re-called with MiXCR into one record per CDR3 protein. The table records 20,000 to 25,000 distinct CDR3 sequences, 4.8% of them present only once. Germline loops: CDR1 MGHRA, CDR2 YSYEKL. Trimming took off 1 base at V and 2 bases at J, with 14 bases between the two ends. The CDR3 is 16 residues long. The source of the sample is a study of early T cells in non-severe SARS-CoV-2 infection. Sequencing was done on a sample of whole blood. V gene TRBV4-1 combines with J gene TRBJ1-2, with no clear D. This clonotype was sampled from an adult who was a healthcare worker with PCR-confirmed SARS-CoV-2 infection or an uninfected control (not recorded which). The CDR3 region is CASSQVVTVSNYGYTF. CDR3 DNA: TGCGCCAGCAGCCAAGTAGTAACGGTATCCAACTATGGCTACACCTTC.